Shown below are 7 T cell receptor beta chains from a single sample sequenced in a study of blood T cell repertoires in COVID-19. Data came from immunoSEQ multiplex PCR; TCRdb stores just in-frame clones and leaves some out. Of around 290,000 clones in the sample, 88% were seen once. The sample taken for sequencing was PBMCs or T cells enriched from blood (not recorded which). All receptors derive from a woman younger than 45 who had recovered from COVID-19.

The V gene is TRBV21-1, the J gene TRBJ1-2; the table's D call of TRBD1 was not tested on the DNA. TRBV21-1 is deemed a pseudogene. The CDR3 is made up of 16 amino acids. In nucleotides, the CDR3 is TGTGCCAGCAGCAAATGCCGGACAGCATCTAACTATGGCTACACCTTC. It codes for CASSKCRTASNYGYTF.

The chain uses TRBV5-6 and TRBJ1-1; D might be TRBD1 (5 bases). Germline V lookup: CDR1 SGHDT, CDR2 YYEEEE. The length of the CDR3 is 14 residues. Trimming cost V 0 bases and J 6 bases, with 12 bases left between them. The CDR3 protein is CASSLARWGAEAFF. The CDR3 region has the DNA TGTGCCAGCAGCTTGGCTAGGTGGGGCGCTGAAGCTTTCTTT. Together with reference TRBV5-6 and TRBJ1-1, the CDR3 gives the full variable domain: DAGVTQSPTHLIKTRGQQVTLRCSPKSGHDTVSWYQQALGQGPQFIFQYYEEEERQRGNFPDRFSGHQFPNYSSELNVNALLLGDSALYLCASSLARWGAEAFFGQGTRLTVV.

The chain carries TRBV19 and TRBJ2-2, with 9 bases matching TRBD1. V lost 10 bases to trimming and J lost 6 bases; unmatched junction nucleotides: 12. CDR1 and CDR2 (germline): LNHDA, SQIVND (reference sequence). The CDR3 is made up of 15 amino acids. The CDR3 DNA reads TGTGCCACCTCCTACGGGGACAGGGATGCCGGGGAGCTGTTTTTT. Amino acids: CATSYGDRDAGELFF.

J is TRBJ1-1 and V is TRBV27; 9 bases map to TRBD1. This CDR3 spans 15 amino acids. Per the germline V gene, CDR1 is MNHEY and CDR2 is SMNVEV (reference sequence). Losses at the gene ends were 4 bases for V and 1 base for J; bases not matched to a gene: 4. The CDR3 sequence: CASSSRQGGNTEAFF. CDR3 nucleotide sequence: TGTGCCAGCAGTTCCCGACAGGGGGGGAACACTGAAGCTTTCTTT.

This CDR3 reads CASSSKGTVNTEAFF. The DNA for the CDR3 is TGCGCCAGCAGCTCAAAAGGGACAGTGAACACTGAAGCTTTCTTT. The chain carries TRBV5-1 and TRBJ1-1; 7 bases align to TRBD1. V shed 3 bases, J shed 0 bases, and the junction held 5 bases outside the gene matches. CDR1 SGHRS and CDR2 YFSETQ come from the germline V gene. There are 15 residues in the CDR3.

The chain is built from TRBV12-1 and TRBJ1-6; the table's D gene call, TRBD1, was not cross checked with the DNA. TRBV12-1 is a pseudogene locus. The CDR3 runs to 16 residues. In DNA form, the CDR3 reads TGTGCCAGCCCCAAAAGGACAGGGGAAATAATTTCACCCCTCCACTTT. Translation: CASPKRTGEIISPLHF.

Only a few counts were recorded for this clone. V usage is TRBV7-2 and J usage is TRBJ2-1; 8 bases agree with TRBD2. Unmatched junction bases numbered 9, after V lost 2 bases and J lost 9 bases. Per germline, CDR1 SGHTA and CDR2 FQGNSA. The CDR3 runs to 15 residues. The CDR3 reads CASSLSLGLAGEQFF. The CDR3 DNA reads as TGTGCCAGCAGCTTAAGCCTCGGACTAGCTGGTGAGCAGTTCTTC.